What follows are 14 T cell receptor beta chains derived from one specimen sequenced in a study of cytomegalovirus exposure and HLA in healthy donors. PCR involved 60 Vbeta and 13 Jbeta primers. The table came from immunoSEQ multiplex PCR; TCRdb's copy has only in-frame clones and leaves some out. This sample yields 150,000 to 200,000 clones, of which 82% are seen a single time; 1.5% to 2% belongs to the top ten. Sequencing used PBMCs. These receptors were taken from a woman aged 18-29 years in good health and CMV-seronegative.

V gene TRBV28 combines with J gene TRBJ2-7; 10 nucleotides agree with TRBD2. This CDR3 region has 24 residues. Germline CDR1 is MDHEN and CDR2 is SYDVKM. V was clipped by 1 base and J by 3 bases; unmatched bases: 30. This CDR3 is CASSLSTRMTPGLASLPTDYEQYF. The CDR3 DNA reads TGTGCCAGCAGTTTATCCACCCGGATGACTCCGGGACTAGCGTCCCTCCCCACTGACTACGAGCAGTACTTC.

The chain is built from TRBV6-1 and TRBJ1-2, with D tentatively TRBD1 (6 bases). Trimming left V 2 bases short and J 5 bases short, with 12 bases between. Germline V CDR1 and CDR2: MNHNS, SASEGT. The CDR3 is 14 amino acids. The CDR3: CASSEPDRTYGYTF. CDR3 coding DNA: TGTGCCAGCAGTGAACCCGACAGGACTTATGGCTACACCTTC.

V is TRBV9 and J is TRBJ1-3, with D perhaps matching TRBD1 (6 bases). This CDR3 region has 14 residues. Per the germline V gene, CDR1 is SGDLS and CDR2 is YYNGEE. V was cut by 4 bases and J by 2 bases, with 10 bases left in between. CDR3 residues: CASSPGTTGNTIYF. The CDR3 DNA sequence: TGTGCCAGCAGCCCTGGGACAACTGGAAACACCATATATTTT.

This sequence joins TRBV28 and TRBJ1-2, with D tentatively TRBD1 (5 bases). This CDR3 comprises 17 residues. Germline CDR1 reads MDHEN; CDR2 reads SYDVKM. Deletions cut 5 bases from V and 3 bases from J, with 22 bases between. CDR3: CASSLVFGGEDHYGYTF. The CDR3 nucleotides are TGTGCCAGCAGTCTGGTGTTTGGAGGGGAGGATCACTATGGCTACACCTTC.

V is TRBV4-3 and J is TRBJ2-1; TRBD2 matches at 11 bases. The CDR3 has 13 amino acids. Losses at the gene ends were 8 bases for V and 6 bases for J; bases not matched to a gene: 3. CDR1 is LGHNA, CDR2 YSLEER, per germline. CDR3 protein: CASRLAGSNEQFF. The CDR3 coding sequence is TGCGCCAGCCGACTAGCGGGATCCAATGAGCAGTTCTTC.

The DNA for the CDR3 is TGTGCCAGCAGTTCTGGGGGAGGGGAGTACGAGCAGTACTTC. Protein product: CASSSGGGEYEQYF. This chain connects TRBV28 to TRBJ2-7; TRBD2 agrees at 7 bases. The V gene's germline CDR1 is MDHEN and CDR2 SYDVKM. This CDR3 is 14 amino acids long. The V gene end was trimmed by 4 bases and the J gene end by 4 bases; junction bases not matched to a gene: 7.

Details on this clone: One end of the junction is discordant with germline, which a read error may explain. The sample carries other DNA sequences with the same CDR3. This chain joins TRBV7-8 and TRBJ2-7, with 9 bases that match TRBD1. This CDR3 is built from 13 residues. Germline CDR1 reads SGHVS; CDR2 reads FQNEAQ. DNA of the CDR3: TGCGCCAGTCGGACAGGGGACTCCTACGAGCAGTACTTC. This sequence encodes CASRTGDSYEQYF.

The chain joins TRBV4-1 to TRBJ1-1; possibly TRBD1 for D (6 bases). Trimming shortened V by 0 bases and J by 2 bases, and 10 bases separated the two germline ends. This CDR3 has 15 residues. In germline, CDR1 is MGHRA, CDR2 YSYEKL. CDR3 region: CASSQEQGINTEAFF. The DNA for the CDR3 is TGCGCCAGCAGCCAAGAGCAGGGGATAAACACTGAAGCTTTCTTT.

The CDR3 spells CASSLRGAYEQYF. CDR3 coding DNA: TGTGCCAGCAGCTTGAGAGGTGCCTACGAGCAGTACTTC. This chain uses TRBV5-4 with TRBJ2-7, with D uncertain. CDR3 length: 13 amino acids. CDR1 SGHNT and CDR2 YYREEE come from the germline V gene (reference sequence). V lost 1 base and J 2 bases, leaving 7 bases between the germline ends.

This chain uses TRBV28 with TRBJ2-2, with D possibly being TRBD2 (5 bases). With 5 bases removed from V and 3 bases from J, the gap between germline ends came to 13 bases. This CDR3 has 15 residues. The germline V gene encodes CDR1 MDHEN and CDR2 SYDVKM. CDR3 protein: CASSPEVVDTGELFF. The CDR3 DNA is TGTGCCAGCAGTCCGGAGGTGGTGGACACCGGGGAGCTGTTTTTT.

The gene calls are TRBV28 and TRBJ2-7; D is unresolved. CDR3 length: 12 residues. Looked up from germline, CDR1 is MDHEN and CDR2 is SYDVKM. V lost 7 bases and J 0 bases, leaving 7 bases between the germline ends. DNA for the CDR3: TGTGCCAGCACCCTGAGCTCCTACGAGCAGTACTTC. Amino acids: CASTLSSYEQYF.

The chain uses TRBV7-2 and TRBJ2-7, with D perhaps matching TRBD2 (6 bases). The germline gives CDR1 SGHTA, CDR2 FQGNSA. Trimming took off 1 base at V and 2 bases at J, with 12 bases between the two ends. This CDR3 comprises 15 residues. DNA for the CDR3: TGTGCCAGCAGCTTAGTAGTCGGGGGACCCTACGAGCAGTACGTC. Its translation is CASSLVVGGPYEQYV.

With regard to this clone: The germline gene is not matched at one end of the junction; a read error may be the cause. V is TRBV20-1 and J is TRBJ1-2; 9 bases agree with TRBD1. Germline CDR1 is DFQATT and CDR2 is SNEGSKA (reference sequence). This CDR3 is built from 11 residues. For the CDR3, the DNA is TGCAGTGCCACGGGACAGGGCTCTAAGGCGTTC. Protein: CSATGQGSKAF.

This chain links TRBV7-8 with TRBJ1-1; TRBD1 is a possible D gene (5 bases). The CDR3 loop spans 16 amino acids. Trimming stripped 2 bases from V and 1 base from J, with 14 bases between. In germline, CDR1 is SGHVS, CDR2 FQNEAQ. The CDR3 reads CASSLLALRENTEAFF. The CDR3 bases are TGTGCCAGCAGCTTATTAGCTCTCAGGGAGAACACTGAAGCTTTCTTT.